Following are 18 T cell receptor beta chains from one sample sequenced in a study of cytomegalovirus exposure and HLA in healthy donors. PCR involved 60 Vbeta and 13 Jbeta primers. Method: immunoSEQ multiplex PCR; TCRdb's copy keeps in-frame clones and lacks some. Among 120,000 or so clones listed, under 85% were seen once. The source material was PBMCs. The receptor set was obtained from a human donor in good health.

The genes are TRBV7-7 and TRBJ2-5; D may be TRBD2 (5 bases). The ends were cut back, 1 base at V and 3 bases at J, with 18 bases in the middle. The CDR3 totals 17 residues. Germline-derived CDR1 and CDR2 are SSHAT and FNYEAQ (reference sequence). As DNA, the CDR3 is TGTGCCAGCAGCTTAGACTTCGGGGTTGTAGGGAAAGAGACCCAGTACTTC. Translation gives CASSLDFGVVGKETQYF.

In this sample, this clone turned up once. V and J are TRBV4-1 and TRBJ1-2; D ambiguous. Germline CDR1 reads MGHRA; CDR2 reads YSYEKL. CDR3 length equals 16 residues. V was shortened by 5 bases and J by 8 bases, with 24 bases between the two germline ends. CDR3 in amino acids: CASSFPAKGGSGGYTF. In DNA, the CDR3 is TGCGCCAGCAGCTTCCCGGCGAAAGGAGGTAGTGGGGGCTACACCTTC.

The chain uses TRBV29-1 and TRBJ2-2; 12 nucleotides align to TRBD2. V dropped 1 base and J dropped 4; count of bases not matched to a gene: 1. Germline CDR1 reads SQVTM; CDR2 reads ANQGSEA. The CDR3 runs 15 residues. The CDR3 bases are TGCAGCGTTGAAGGGACTAGCGGGGCCACCGGGGAGCTGTTTTTT. Translated: CSVEGTSGATGELFF.

The chain recombines TRBV6-5 with TRBJ1-1, with a tentative D call TRBD1 (5 bases). CDR1 is MNHEY, CDR2 SVGAGI, per germline. With 0 bases removed from V and 0 bases from J, the gap between germline ends came to 5 bases. CDR3 length: 14 residues. The CDR3 is CASSYSTVNTEAFF. DNA of the CDR3: TGTGCCAGCAGTTACTCGACAGTGAACACTGAAGCTTTCTTT.

This chain joins TRBV11-2 and TRBJ2-7; the D gene is possibly TRBD2 (6 bases). The germline V gene encodes CDR1 SGHAT and CDR2 FQNNGV. This CDR3 contains 14 residues. V was trimmed by 5 bases and J by 2 bases, leaving 13 bases between them. The CDR3: CASSILAEPYEQYF. The CDR3 DNA follows: TGTGCCAGCAGCATCTTAGCGGAACCCTACGAGCAGTACTTC. Full variable domain (remainder filled in from reference TRBV11-2 and TRBJ2-7): EAGVAQSPRYKIIEKRQSVAFWCNPISGHATLYWYQQILGQGPKLLIQFQNNGVVDDSQLPKDRFSAERLKGVDSTLKIQPAKLEDSAVYLCASSILAEPYEQYFGPGTRLTVT.

The genes are TRBV18 and TRBJ2-5, with 7 bases matching TRBD1. The CDR3 extends over 16 amino acids. With 3 bases clipped from V and 10 bases from J, the junction kept 17 bases outside the gene matches. The germline V gene encodes CDR1 KGHSH and CDR2 LQKENI. The CDR3 protein is CASSPTRSGTARDQYF. CDR3 coding DNA: TGTGCCAGCTCACCGACGAGAAGTGGGACAGCCCGGGACCAGTACTTC.

A remark on this clone: One end of the junction fails to match germline, which may point to a read error. The rearrangement links TRBV7-9 to TRBJ2-5, with D possibly matching TRBD2 (5 bases). Germline V gene sequence: CDR1 SEHNR, CDR2 FQNEAQ (reference sequence). The CDR3 length is 12 residues. CDR3 nucleotide sequence: TGTTCCAGCACCCCAAGCGAGGGGACCCAGTACTTC. Translating it yields CSSTPSEGTQYF.

This chain links TRBV19 with TRBJ1-5; TRBD1 aligns across 8 bases. CDR1 LNHDA and CDR2 SQIVND come from the germline V gene (reference sequence). This CDR3 has 14 residues. V shed 5 bases and J 8 bases; nucleotides not matched to a gene: 8. CDR3 in DNA: TGTGCCAGTAGTCCGGACAGGGCAGGAGAGCCCCAGCATTTT. Translation gives CASSPDRAGEPQHF.

The chain couples TRBV5-6 to TRBJ2-5; TRBD1 is a possible D gene (5 bases). With 2 bases removed from V and 4 bases from J, the gap between germline ends came to 9 bases. The CDR3 has 13 residues. Germline values: CDR1 SGHDT, CDR2 YYEEEE. The chain's CDR3 is CASSLQAAETQYF. The CDR3 DNA reads TGTGCCAGCAGCTTACAGGCAGCAGAGACCCAGTACTTC.

The J gene is TRBJ2-7, the V gene TRBV27, with D possibly TRBD1 on 6 matching bases. The CDR3 is 14 amino acids. The germline V gene encodes CDR1 MNHEY and CDR2 SMNVEV (reference sequence). V was cut by 6 bases and J by 5 bases, with 17 bases left in between. This CDR3 reads CASSLQGLRNEQYF. Here the CDR3 DNA reads TGTGCCAGCAGCCTACAGGGCCTCCGGAACGAGCAGTACTTC.

This clone has a single count. The chain has TRBV2 and TRBJ2-7, with 9 bases lining up with TRBD2. This CDR3 region has 15 residues. Germline CDR1 and CDR2: SNHLY and FYNNEI. V shed 6 bases, J shed 1 base, and the junction held 7 bases outside the gene matches. CDR3 nucleotide sequence: TGTGCCAGCAGCCAGACTAGCGGAAGTTCCTACGAGCAGTACTTC. Translated: CASSQTSGSSYEQYF.

J is TRBJ1-2 and V is TRBV5-1; possibly TRBD1 for D (5 bases). The CDR3 covers 19 residues. V was clipped by 0 bases and J by 3 bases, with 24 bases between them. CDR1 and CDR2 from the germline V gene are SGHRS and YFSETQ. The CDR3 bases are TGCGCCAGCAGCTTGGAGGGTCGGGCAGGGATGAGCTTGGACTATGGCTACACCTTC. Translated, it gives CASSLEGRAGMSLDYGYTF.

The V call is TRBV7-8, the J call TRBJ1-1; no definite D call. There are 12 residues in the CDR3. Germline V gene lookup returns CDR1 SGHVS and CDR2 FQNEAQ. Deletions cut 5 bases from V and 5 bases from J, with 9 bases between. In DNA form, the CDR3 reads TGTGCCAGCAGCGCAGGAAGTACTGAAGCTTTCTTT. Encoded protein: CASSAGSTEAFF. Using reference TRBV7-8 and TRBJ1-1 for the parts outside the CDR3, the full variable domain is GAGVSQSPRYKVAKRGQDVALRCDPISGHVSLFWYQQALGQGPEFLTYFQNEAQLDKSGLPSDRFFAERPEGSVSTLKIQRTQQEDSAVYLCASSAGSTEAFFGQGTRLTVV.

In this sample, this clone turned up once. The chain's CDR3 is CASSLVEAGGNEQFF. CDR3 in DNA: TGTGCCAGCAGCTTAGTTGAGGCGGGGGGGAATGAGCAGTTCTTC. The genes are TRBV11-2 and TRBJ2-1; TRBD2 aligns across 9 bases. The CDR3 is 15 amino acids. The V segment lost 1 base and the J segment 7 bases; nucleotides outside the gene matches: 5. Germline CDR1 SGHAT, CDR2 FQNNGV.

This clone was seen a single time. The chain is built from TRBV11-3 and TRBJ1-2; the D is unclear. This CDR3 has 15 residues. Looked up from germline, CDR1 is SGHNT and CDR2 is YENEEA. V lost 4 bases to trimming and J lost 6 bases, with 18 bases between them. For the CDR3, the DNA is TGTGCCAGCAGCTCCGATGTATGGCGACTAAATGGCTACACCTTC. Translated: CASSSDVWRLNGYTF.

This clone was observed a handful of times. The genes are TRBV4-1 and TRBJ2-7; D is unclear. The CDR3 is 12 amino acids. Per the germline V gene, CDR1 is MGHRA and CDR2 is YSYEKL. Trimming cost V 3 bases and J 4 bases, with 7 bases left between them. The CDR3 region has the DNA TGCGCCAGCAGCCATCTCGGGTACGAGCAGTACTTC. This encodes CASSHLGYEQYF.

The chain uses TRBV19 and TRBJ1-5; 7 positions match TRBD1. The germline V gene has CDR1 LNHDA and CDR2 SQIVND (reference sequence). CDR3 size: 14 residues. With 6 bases clipped from V and 2 bases from J, the junction kept 4 bases outside the gene matches. DNA for the CDR3: TGTGCCAGTAGGTGGGACAGAGGCAATCAGCCCCAGCATTTT. Protein sequence: CASRWDRGNQPQHF.

The chain combines TRBV10-2 with TRBJ2-3; a weak D match, TRBD2 (6 bases). V gave up 4 bases and J gave up 3 bases, with 14 bases separating them. CDR1 is WSHSY, CDR2 SAAADI, per germline. This CDR3 region has 15 residues. The CDR3 loop reads CASSVGGGGTDTQYF. CDR3 sequence (DNA): TGCGCCAGCAGTGTGGGGGGAGGCGGTACAGATACGCAGTATTTT.